Shown below are 21 T cell receptor beta chains from a single sample sequenced in a study of blood T cell repertoires in COVID-19. Using immunoSEQ multiplex PCR, the repertoire was profiled, and TCRdb retains in-frame clones only, with some absent. The sample records over 130,000 clones, around 83% being singletons. Material for sequencing was peripheral blood. Source of these receptors: a man between 25 and 39 years old with COVID-19, enrolled during active disease.

The chain links TRBV5-4 to TRBJ1-3, with unresolved D. Germline V gives CDR1 SGHNT, CDR2 YYREEE (reference sequence). V was trimmed by 2 bases and J by 8 bases, leaving 11 bases between them. This CDR3 is built from 13 residues. CDR3 loop: CASSFPGSDTIYF. For the CDR3, the DNA is TGTGCCAGCAGCTTTCCGGGGTCGGACACCATATATTTT.

V usage is TRBV5-4 and J usage is TRBJ2-1; 10 bases line up with TRBD2. Germline V gene data show CDR1 as SGHNT and CDR2 as YYREEE (reference sequence). Trimming removed 3 bases from V and 7 bases from J; junction bases left unmatched: 7. The CDR3 runs 15 residues. DNA of the CDR3: TGTGCCAGCAGCTGGAGCGGGAGGGCCGGAAATGAGCAGTTCTTC. Its translation is CASSWSGRAGNEQFF.

The J gene is TRBJ2-2, the V gene TRBV2, with TRBD2 matching 7 bases. Per germline, CDR1 SNHLY and CDR2 FYNNEI. This CDR3 is 14 amino acids long. Trimming cost V 7 bases and J 6 bases; bases outside gene matches: 8. CDR3 in amino acids: CASTVREGPGELFF. The CDR3 region has the DNA TGTGCCAGCACCGTGAGGGAGGGCCCCGGGGAGCTGTTTTTT.

The chain carries TRBV28 and TRBJ1-6; D not resolved. The germline gives CDR1 MDHEN, CDR2 SYDVKM. The CDR3 runs 14 residues. V was shortened by 2 bases and J by 10 bases, with 12 bases between the two germline ends. In nucleotides, the CDR3 is TGTGCCAGCAGTTTAACGGCCCCGGGGTCACCCCTCCACTTT. Its translation is CASSLTAPGSPLHF.

This clone came up once. The chain carries TRBV14 and TRBJ2-7; the match to TRBD1 covers 11 bases. Germline assignment: CDR1 SGHDN and CDR2 FVKESK. Trimming took 5 bases from V and 3 from J; bases not matched to a gene: 9. This CDR3 has 16 amino acids. CDR3 sequence: CASSVSRDRGNYEQYF. DNA of the CDR3: TGTGCCAGCAGCGTTTCCCGGGACAGGGGGAACTACGAGCAGTACTTC.

The chain employs TRBV10-2 and TRBJ2-3; 9 bases map to TRBD1. The ends lost 10 bases at V and 1 base at J; junction bases unmatched: 3. The CDR3 is 13 amino acids. Looked up from germline, CDR1 is WSHSY and CDR2 is SAAADI. DNA for the CDR3: TGCGCCACCGGACAGGGGCGCACAGATACGCAGTATTTT. Its protein product is CATGQGRTDTQYF.

The chain carries TRBV1 and TRBJ1-6; the D segment call TRBD1 is taken from the table without a DNA check. TRBV1 is flagged as a pseudogene. The CDR3 has 15 residues. CDR3 DNA: TGCACCAGCAGCCAAGGACAGGGTGATAATTCACCCCTCCACTTT. Amino acid sequence: CTSSQGQGDNSPLHF.

This rearrangement joins TRBV27 to TRBJ2-7, with D tentatively TRBD2 (5 bases). Germline V gene sequence: CDR1 MNHEY, CDR2 SMNVEV (reference sequence). Trimming pared 6 bases from V and 3 bases from J, leaving 12 bases between. This CDR3 comprises 13 residues. In DNA form, the CDR3 reads TGTGCCAGCAGGGAACATAGCGACTACGAGCAGTACTTC. It codes for CASREHSDYEQYF.

The chain uses TRBV27 and TRBJ1-2; D gene uncertain. CDR3 length equals 11 residues. CDR1 is MNHEY and CDR2 is SMNVEV in the germline V gene (reference sequence). V was pared by 7 bases and J by 4 bases, with 7 bases between. The DNA of the CDR3 is TGTGCCAGCAATGGAGGCTATGGCTACACCTTC. This sequence encodes CASNGGYGYTF.

J is TRBJ1-2 and V is TRBV4-3; D is undetermined. This CDR3 has 16 amino acids. Germline CDR1 is LGHNA and CDR2 is YSLEER. V lost 0 bases, J lost 2 bases, and 13 bases lay in between. CDR3 in amino acids: CASSQDVSTENYGYTF. CDR3 DNA: TGCGCCAGCAGCCAAGATGTATCGACGGAGAACTATGGCTACACCTTC.

The chain recombines TRBV2 with TRBJ2-5; 10 nucleotides line up with TRBD1. Germline lookup yields CDR1 SNHLY and CDR2 FYNNEI. Unmatched junction bases numbered 5, after V lost 3 bases and J lost 4 bases. This CDR3 spans 15 amino acids. The CDR3 coding sequence is TGTGCCAGCAGTGACTCGGACAGGGGGTCAGAGACCCAGTACTTC. Translation: CASSDSDRGSETQYF.

The chain combines TRBV24-1 with TRBJ2-5; D unresolved. Germline V CDR1 and CDR2: KGHDR, SFDVKD. Trimming took off 4 bases at V and 2 bases at J, with 13 bases between the two ends. CDR3 length: 15 residues. CDR3 DNA sequence: TGTGCCACCAGTGACTCCACTCGGGTACAAGAGACCCAGTACTTC. As protein: CATSDSTRVQETQYF.

The chain recombines TRBV5-5 with TRBJ2-1, with 9 bases identical to TRBD2. Trimming at V came to 0 bases and at J to 7 bases, leaving 5 bases not matched to a gene. Germline V gene lookup returns CDR1 SGHKS and CDR2 YYEKEE (reference sequence). The length of the CDR3 is 15 residues. This CDR3 reads CASSLGGTSSNEQFF. The CDR3 DNA reads TGTGCCAGCAGCTTGGGCGGGACTAGCTCAAATGAGCAGTTCTTC.

This chain joins TRBV5-4 and TRBJ2-1; no clear D gene. Germline V gives CDR1 SGHNT, CDR2 YYREEE (reference sequence). With 5 bases removed from V and 0 bases from J, the gap between germline ends came to 12 bases. The CDR3 is 15 residues long. The CDR3 sequence: CASSKQQSSYNEQFF. CDR3 coding DNA: TGTGCCAGCAGTAAACAGCAGAGCTCCTACAATGAGCAGTTCTTC.

This clone was counted once. V gene TRBV7-3 combines with J gene TRBJ2-7; TRBD2 agrees at 9 bases. Germline values: CDR1 SGHTA, CDR2 FQGTGA. The CDR3 contains 14 residues. Trimming took 5 bases from V and 6 from J; bases not matched to a gene: 8. CDR3 coding DNA: TGTGCCAGCAGCCCCGGGACTAGCATGTTCGAGCAGTACTTC. Its protein is CASSPGTSMFEQYF.

This clone was found a few times. The chain employs TRBV15 and TRBJ1-4; D is possibly TRBD1 (6 bases). There are 15 residues in the CDR3. Looked up from germline, CDR1 is LNHNV and CDR2 is YYDKDF (reference sequence). Trimming shortened V by 5 bases and J by 8 bases, and 18 bases separated the two germline ends. The CDR3 here is CATSGGGAFGEKLFF. CDR3 DNA: TGTGCCACCAGCGGGGGGGGCGCATTTGGGGAAAAACTGTTTTTT.

V usage is TRBV5-6 and J usage is TRBJ2-3, with D perhaps TRBD1 (6 bases). Trimming stripped 6 bases from V and 5 bases from J, with 19 bases between. The CDR3 length is 15 residues. Germline assignment: CDR1 SGHDT and CDR2 YYEEEE. The CDR3 coding sequence is TGTGCCAGCAACTTACAGGGCTCCATGGGAGATACGCAGTATTTT. Encoded protein: CASNLQGSMGDTQYF.

This sequence joins TRBV30 and TRBJ2-7; D call uncertain. There are 12 residues in the CDR3. The germline V gene encodes CDR1 GTSNPN and CDR2 SVGIG (reference sequence). V was cut by 2 bases and J by 4 bases, with 9 bases left in between. CDR3 nucleotide sequence: TGTGCCTGGAGTCCACGAGGTTACGAGCAGTACTTC. Protein: CAWSPRGYEQYF.

The sample holds one count of this clone. This specimen includes other DNA sequences encoding the same CDR3. This chain links TRBV7-3 with TRBJ2-7, with D possibly matching TRBD2 (6 bases). V lost 0 bases, J lost 3 bases, and 12 bases lay in between. Germline V gene lookup returns CDR1 SGHTA and CDR2 FQGTGA. The CDR3 covers 15 residues. The CDR3 protein is CASSLTGGPLYEQYF. The CDR3 region has the DNA TGTGCCAGCAGCTTAACGGGAGGCCCTCTCTACGAGCAGTACTTC.

The chain has TRBV9 and TRBJ1-1, with D possibly matching TRBD1 (5 bases). Trimming shortened V by 0 bases and J by 8 bases, and 14 bases separated the two germline ends. The CDR3 consists of 14 residues. CDR1 and CDR2 (germline): SGDLS, YYNGEE. The CDR3 coding sequence is TGTGCCAGCAGCGTAGCTCAGGGCGGGGAAGAAGCTTTCTTT. Its protein is CASSVAQGGEEAFF.

By sample share, this clone is medium-sized. V is TRBV19 and J is TRBJ2-1; TRBD2 might be the D (5 bases). V gave up 4 bases and J gave up 9 bases, with 22 bases separating them. The germline CDR1 and CDR2 sequences are LNHDA and SQIVND (reference sequence). The CDR3 runs to 16 residues. This chain's CDR3 is CASSTTNLYNNVEQFF. CDR3 DNA sequence: TGTGCCAGTAGTACGACTAATTTATACAATAACGTTGAGCAGTTCTTC.